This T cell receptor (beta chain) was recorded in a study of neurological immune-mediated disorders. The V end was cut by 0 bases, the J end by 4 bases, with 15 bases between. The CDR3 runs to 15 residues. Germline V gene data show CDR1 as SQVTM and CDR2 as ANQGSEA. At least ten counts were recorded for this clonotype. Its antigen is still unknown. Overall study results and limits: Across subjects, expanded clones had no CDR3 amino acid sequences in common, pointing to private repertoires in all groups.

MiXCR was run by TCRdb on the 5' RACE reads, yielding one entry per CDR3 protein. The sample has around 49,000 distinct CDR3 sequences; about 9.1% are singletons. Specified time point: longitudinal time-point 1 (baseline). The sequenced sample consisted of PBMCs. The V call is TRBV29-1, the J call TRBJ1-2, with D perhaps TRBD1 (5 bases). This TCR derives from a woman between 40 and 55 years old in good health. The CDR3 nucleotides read TGCAGCGTTGAAGATGAGGACCGGGGGAGCTATGGCTACACCTTC. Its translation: CSVEDEDRGSYGYTF.